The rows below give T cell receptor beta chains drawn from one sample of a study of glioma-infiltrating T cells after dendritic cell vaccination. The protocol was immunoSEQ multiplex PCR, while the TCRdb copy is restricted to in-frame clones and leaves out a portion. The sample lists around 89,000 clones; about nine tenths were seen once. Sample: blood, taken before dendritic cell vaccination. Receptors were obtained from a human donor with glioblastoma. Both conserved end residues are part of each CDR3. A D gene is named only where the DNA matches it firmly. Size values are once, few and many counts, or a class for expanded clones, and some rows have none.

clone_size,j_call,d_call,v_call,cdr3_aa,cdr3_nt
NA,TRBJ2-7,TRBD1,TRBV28,CASSFERGPYEQYF,TGTGCCAGCAGTTTCGAGAGGGGGCCGTACGAGCAGTACTTC
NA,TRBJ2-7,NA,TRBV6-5,CASSASGYEQYF,TGTGCCAGCAGTGCGAGCGGGTACGAGCAGTACTTC
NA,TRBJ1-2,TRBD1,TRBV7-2,CASSLQQGGYGYTF,TGTGCCAGCAGCTTACAACAGGGGGGATATGGCTACACCTTC
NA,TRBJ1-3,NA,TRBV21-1,CASSKVWDTFCSGNTIYF,TGTGCCAGCAGCAAAGTATGGGACACCTTTTGCTCTGGAAACACCATATATTTT
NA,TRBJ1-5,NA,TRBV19,CASSYILQPQHF,TGTGCCAGTAGTTACATCTTACAGCCCCAGCATTTT
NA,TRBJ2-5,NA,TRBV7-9,CASSFSREETQYF,TGTGCCAGCAGCTTCTCCAGGGAAGAGACCCAGTACTTC
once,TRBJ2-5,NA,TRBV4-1,CASSQVGGGPVETQYF,TGCGCCAGCAGCCAAGTAGGGGGGGGGCCTGTAGAGACCCAGTACTTC
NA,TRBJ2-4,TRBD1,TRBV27,CARDRGRAKNIQYF,TGTGCCAGAGACAGGGGTCGAGCCAAAAACATTCAGTACTTC
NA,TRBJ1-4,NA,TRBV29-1,CSVAQNEKLFF,TGCAGCGTTGCCCAGAATGAAAAACTGTTTTTT
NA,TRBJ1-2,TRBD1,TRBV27,CASSPRDSNYGYTF,TGTGCCAGCAGTCCCAGGGACAGCAACTATGGCTACACCTTC
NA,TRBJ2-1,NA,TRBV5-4,CASSLAGRVRENEQFF,TGTGCCAGCAGCTTGGCCGGTCGTGTCAGGGAAAATGAGCAGTTCTTC
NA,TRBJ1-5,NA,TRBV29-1,CSVQGSNQPQHF,TGCAGCGTACAGGGTAGCAATCAGCCCCAGCATTTT
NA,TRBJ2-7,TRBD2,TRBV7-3,CASSLVAGGLYEQYF,TGTGCCAGCAGCTTAGTAGCGGGGGGGCTCTACGAGCAGTACTTC
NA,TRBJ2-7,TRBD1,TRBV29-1,CSSRTGREQYF,TGCAGCAGCCGGACAGGGAGGGAGCAGTACTTC
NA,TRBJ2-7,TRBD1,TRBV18,CASSPWDRSYEQYF,TGTGCCAGCTCACCATGGGACAGGAGCTACGAGCAGTACTTC
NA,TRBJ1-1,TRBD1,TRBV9,CASSEWGQGNTEAFF,TGTGCCAGCAGCGAGTGGGGACAGGGGAACACTGAAGCTTTCTTT
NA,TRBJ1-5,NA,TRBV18,CASSLDQGRQPQHF,TGTGCCAGCTCATTGGATCAGGGTCGCCAGCCCCAGCATTTT
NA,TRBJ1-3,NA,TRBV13,CASSPTESSGNTIYF,TGTGCCAGCAGCCCGACAGAGAGCTCTGGAAACACCATATATTTT
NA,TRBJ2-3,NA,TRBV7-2,CASSFFSGNTDTQYF,TGTGCCAGCAGCTTTTTTTCAGGGAACACAGATACGCAGTATTTT
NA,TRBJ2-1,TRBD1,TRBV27,CASSHGTEISYNEQFF,TGTGCCAGCAGTCACGGGACAGAAATTTCCTACAATGAGCAGTTCTTC
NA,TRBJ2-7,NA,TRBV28,CASSPDSYEQYF,TGTGCCAGCAGCCCAGACAGTTACGAGCAGTACTTC
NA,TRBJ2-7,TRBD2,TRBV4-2,CASSQLRGVGLAGVIGEQYF,TGTGCCAGCAGCCAACTACGGGGGGTGGGACTAGCGGGAGTAATCGGCGAGCAGTACTTC
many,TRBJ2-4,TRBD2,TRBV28,CASSLGLGFNIQYF,TGTGCCAGCAGTCTAGGACTAGGATTCAACATTCAGTACTTC
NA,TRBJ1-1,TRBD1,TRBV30,CAATGGKTEAFF,TGTGCCGCTACAGGGGGCAAGACTGAAGCTTTCTTT
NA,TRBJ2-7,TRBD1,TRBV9,CASSPRGDRGNEQYF,TGTGCCAGCAGCCCTAGGGGGGACAGGGGGAACGAGCAGTACTTC
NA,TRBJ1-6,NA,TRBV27,CASREYVDYNSPLHF,TGTGCCAGCAGAGAATACGTAGACTATAATTCACCCCTCCACTTT
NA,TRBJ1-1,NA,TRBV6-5,CASFSPGLNTEAFF,TGTGCCAGTTTTTCCCCGGGGTTGAACACTGAAGCTTTCTTT
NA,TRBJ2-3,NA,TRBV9,CASSVDDRDTQYF,TGTGCCAGCAGCGTAGATGACAGAGATACGCAGTATTTT
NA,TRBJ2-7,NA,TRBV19,CASNAGPSYEQYF,TGTGCCAGTAATGCAGGGCCCTCCTACGAGCAGTACTTC
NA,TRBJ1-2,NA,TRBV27,CASSPYLQGDYGYTF,TGTGCCAGCAGTCCTTATCTACAGGGCGACTATGGCTACACCTTC
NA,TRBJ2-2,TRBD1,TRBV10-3,CAISELGTGKNTGELFF,TGTGCCATCAGTGAGTTAGGGACAGGGAAGAACACCGGGGAGCTGTTTTTT
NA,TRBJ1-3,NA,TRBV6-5,CASSYSGGSGNTIYF,TGTGCCAGCAGTTACTCGGGGGGCTCTGGAAACACCATATATTTT
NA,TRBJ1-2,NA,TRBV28,CASSSSTGGPYGYTF,NA
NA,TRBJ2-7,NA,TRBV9,CASSKGPTYEQYF,TGTGCCAGCAGTAAGGGGCCTACCTACGAGCAGTACTTC
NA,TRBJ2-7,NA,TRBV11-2,CASSSGFSSYEQYF,TGTGCCAGCAGCTCGGGGTTTAGTTCCTACGAGCAGTACTTC
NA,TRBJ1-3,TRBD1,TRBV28,CASSLTGDSGNTIYF,TGTGCCAGCAGTTTAACAGGGGACTCTGGAAACACCATATATTTT
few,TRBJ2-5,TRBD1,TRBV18,CASSRAMGTGQETQYF,TGTGCCAGCTCACGTGCGATGGGGACAGGGCAAGAGACCCAGTACTTC
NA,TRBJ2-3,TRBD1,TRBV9,CASSTRDRGLADTQYF,TGTGCCAGCAGCACCCGGGACAGGGGGCTCGCGGATACGCAGTATTTT
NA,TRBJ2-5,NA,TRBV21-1,CASSKGQGRDYDSQETQYF,TGTGCCAGCAGCAAAGGGCAGGGAAGAGATTACGACTCACAAGAGACCCAGTACTTC
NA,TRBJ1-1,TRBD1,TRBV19,CASSMRPGQGASEAFF,TGTGCCAGTAGTATGAGGCCCGGACAGGGGGCAAGTGAAGCTTTCTTT
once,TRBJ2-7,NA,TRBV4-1,CASSQVTGRVEQYF,TGCGCCAGCAGCCAAGTTACAGGGAGGGTCGAGCAGTACTTC
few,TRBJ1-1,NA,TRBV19,CASSRYTNTEAFF,TGTGCCAGTAGTAGATACACGAACACTGAAGCTTTCTTT
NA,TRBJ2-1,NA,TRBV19,CASSLQGSYNEQFF,TGTGCCAGTAGTCTACAGGGATCCTACAATGAGCAGTTCTTC
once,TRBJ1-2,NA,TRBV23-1,CASTAGNYGYTF,TGCGCCAGCACGGCAGGGAACTATGGCTACACCTTC
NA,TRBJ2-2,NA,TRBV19,CASTPRSTNTGELFF,TGTGCCAGTACCCCTCGGTCAACGAACACCGGGGAGCTGTTTTTT
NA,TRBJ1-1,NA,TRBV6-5,CASTDGGLTNTEAFF,TGTGCCAGCACCGATGGGGGACTCACGAACACTGAAGCTTTCTTT
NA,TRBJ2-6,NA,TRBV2,CASNRAGANVLTF,TGTGCCAGCAACAGGGCCGGGGCCAACGTCCTGACTTTC
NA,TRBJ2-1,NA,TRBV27,CASRPGTSYNEQFF,TGTGCCAGCAGGCCCGGGACTTCCTACAATGAGCAGTTCTTC
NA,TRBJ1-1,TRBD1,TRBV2,CASSEGAGGVPEAFF,TGTGCCAGCAGTGAAGGAGCAGGGGGAGTGCCTGAAGCTTTCTTT
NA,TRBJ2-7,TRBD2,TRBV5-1,CASSLGPSGYNEQYF,TGCGCCAGCAGCTTGGGGCCTAGCGGTTATAACGAGCAGTACTTC
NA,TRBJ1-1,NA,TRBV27,CASSFRETNTEAFF,TGTGCCAGCAGTTTCCGGGAAACGAACACTGAAGCTTTCTTT
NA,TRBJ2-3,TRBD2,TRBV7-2,CASSLDTSVNTQYF,TGTGCCAGCAGCTTAGATACTAGCGTGAATACGCAGTATTTT
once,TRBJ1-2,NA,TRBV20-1,CSARDPSYYTF,TGCAGTGCTAGAGATCCGTCCTACTACACCTTC
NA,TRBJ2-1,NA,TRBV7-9,CASSTSSYNEQFF,TGTGCCAGCAGCACCTCTAGCTACAATGAGCAGTTCTTC
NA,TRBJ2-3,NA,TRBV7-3,CASSLMTGSTDTQYF,TGTGCCAGCAGCTTAATGACCGGGAGCACAGATACGCAGTATTTT